The rows below give T cell receptor beta chains drawn from one sample of a study of T cells after yellow fever vaccination. TCRdb analysed the 5' RACE reads with MiXCR anew, one entry per CDR3 protein. The sample holds about 240,000 distinct CDR3 sequences; less than 9% are singletons and the top ten take about 0.9%. Sequenced material: CD4+ T cells sorted from PBMCs, taken 15 days after the yellow fever booster vaccination. Every receptor here comes from a man aged 25 to 45 who received the YFV17D yellow fever vaccine. Each CDR3 is given with its conserved first and last residue. The order of the fields is CDR3 protein, V gene, J gene, CDR3 length.

CDR3aa: CSASGGAGTSYNEQFF
v_gene: TRBV20-1
j_gene: TRBJ2-1
len: 16

CDR3aa: CASSQETSGRAGQFF
v_gene: TRBV3-1
j_gene: TRBJ2-1
len: 15

CDR3aa: CASSQDRATYEQYF
v_gene: TRBV6-1
j_gene: TRBJ2-7
len: 14

CDR3aa: CSAASFSSGSSYEQYF
v_gene: TRBV20-1
j_gene: TRBJ2-7
len: 16

CDR3aa: CASGHSGWPQPQHF
v_gene: TRBV12-3/TRBV12-4
j_gene: TRBJ1-5
len: 14

CDR3aa: CASSPGQKQPQHF
v_gene: TRBV18
j_gene: TRBJ1-5
len: 13

CDR3aa: CASSSPGLAGGGEQFF
v_gene: TRBV5-6
j_gene: TRBJ2-1
len: 16

CDR3aa: CASSLGLAGGRDEQFF
v_gene: TRBV7-9
j_gene: TRBJ2-1
len: 16

CDR3aa: CASSPRTSGRSSYNEQFF
v_gene: TRBV5-6
j_gene: TRBJ2-1
len: 18

CDR3aa: CASSWTSGSSETQYF
v_gene: TRBV7-2
j_gene: TRBJ2-5
len: 15

CDR3aa: CSVATSGRGDEQFF
v_gene: TRBV29-1
j_gene: TRBJ2-1
len: 14

CDR3aa: CATSKNRDRLSTGELFF
v_gene: TRBV15
j_gene: TRBJ2-2
len: 17

CDR3aa: CATSRADSYGYTF
v_gene: TRBV15
j_gene: TRBJ1-2
len: 13

CDR3aa: CRESQGKTDTQYF
v_gene: TRBV29-1
j_gene: TRBJ2-3
len: 13